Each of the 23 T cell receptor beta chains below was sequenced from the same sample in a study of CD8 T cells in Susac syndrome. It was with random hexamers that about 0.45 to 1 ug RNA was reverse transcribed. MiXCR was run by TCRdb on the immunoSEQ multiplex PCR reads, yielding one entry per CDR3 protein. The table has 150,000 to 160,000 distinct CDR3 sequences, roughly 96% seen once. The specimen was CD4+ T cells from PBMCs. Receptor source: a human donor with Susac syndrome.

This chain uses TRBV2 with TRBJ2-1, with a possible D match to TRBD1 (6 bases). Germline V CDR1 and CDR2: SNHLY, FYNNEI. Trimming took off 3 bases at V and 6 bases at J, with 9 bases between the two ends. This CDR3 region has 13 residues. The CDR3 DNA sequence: TGTGCCAGCAGTGAGCAGGGGTTCAATGAGCAGTTCTTC. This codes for CASSEQGFNEQFF.

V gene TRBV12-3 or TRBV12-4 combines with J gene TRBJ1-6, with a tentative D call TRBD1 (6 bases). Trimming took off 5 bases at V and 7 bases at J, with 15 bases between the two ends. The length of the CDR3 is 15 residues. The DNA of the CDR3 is TGTGCCAGCAGTCGGGGGAACAGGGTGAATTCACCCCTCCACTTT. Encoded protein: CASSRGNRVNSPLHF.

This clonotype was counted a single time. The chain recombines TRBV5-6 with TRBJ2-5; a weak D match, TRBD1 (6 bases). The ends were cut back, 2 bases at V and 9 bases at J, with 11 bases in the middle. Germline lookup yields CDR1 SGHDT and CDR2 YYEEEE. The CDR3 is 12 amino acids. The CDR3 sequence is CASSFEPGAQYF. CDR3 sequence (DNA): TGTGCCAGCAGCTTCGAGCCAGGGGCCCAGTACTTC.

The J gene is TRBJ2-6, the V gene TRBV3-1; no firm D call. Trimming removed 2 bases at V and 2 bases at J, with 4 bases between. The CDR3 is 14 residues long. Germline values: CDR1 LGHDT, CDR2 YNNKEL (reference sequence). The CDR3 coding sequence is TGTGCCAGCAGCCAAAGGGCTGGGGCCAACGTCCTGACTTTC. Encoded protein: CASSQRAGANVLTF.

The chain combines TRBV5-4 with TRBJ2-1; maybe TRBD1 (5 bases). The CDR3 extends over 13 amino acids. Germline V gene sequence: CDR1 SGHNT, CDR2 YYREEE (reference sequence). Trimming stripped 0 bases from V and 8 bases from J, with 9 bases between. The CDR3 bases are TGTGCCAGCAGCTTGGCAGACAGCCATGAGCAGTTCTTC. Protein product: CASSLADSHEQFF.

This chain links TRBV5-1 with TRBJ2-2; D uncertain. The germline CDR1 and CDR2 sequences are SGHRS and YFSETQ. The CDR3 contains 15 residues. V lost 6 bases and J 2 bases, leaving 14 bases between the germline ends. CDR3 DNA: TGCGCCAGCAACCTTCAGGCAGGAAACACCGGGGAGCTGTTTTTT. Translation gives CASNLQAGNTGELFF.

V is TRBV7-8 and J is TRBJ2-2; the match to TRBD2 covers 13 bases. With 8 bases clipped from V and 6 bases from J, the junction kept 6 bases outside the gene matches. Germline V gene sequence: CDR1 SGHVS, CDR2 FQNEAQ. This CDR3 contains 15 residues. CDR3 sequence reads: CASGPLAGGSGELFF. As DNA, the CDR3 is TGTGCCAGCGGCCCACTAGCGGGGGGGTCCGGGGAGCTGTTTTTT.

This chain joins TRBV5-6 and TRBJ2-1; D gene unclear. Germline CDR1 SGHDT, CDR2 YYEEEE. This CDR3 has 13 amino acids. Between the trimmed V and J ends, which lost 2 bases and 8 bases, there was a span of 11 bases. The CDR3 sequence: CASSLFARDEQFF. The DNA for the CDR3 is TGTGCCAGCAGCTTATTCGCCCGAGATGAGCAGTTCTTC.

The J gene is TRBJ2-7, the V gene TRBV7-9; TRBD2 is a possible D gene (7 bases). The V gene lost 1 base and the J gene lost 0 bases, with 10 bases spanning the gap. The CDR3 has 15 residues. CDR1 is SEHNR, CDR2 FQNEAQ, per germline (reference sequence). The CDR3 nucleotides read TGTGCCAGCAGCTTAGAGGGGGGGCTCTCCTACGAGCAGTACTTC. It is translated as CASSLEGGLSYEQYF.

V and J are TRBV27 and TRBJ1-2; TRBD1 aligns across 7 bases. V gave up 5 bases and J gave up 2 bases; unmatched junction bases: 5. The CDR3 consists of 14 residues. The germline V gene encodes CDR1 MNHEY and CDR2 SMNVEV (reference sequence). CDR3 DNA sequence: TGTGCCAGCAGTAAACAGGGGCTCAACTATGGCTACACCTTC. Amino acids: CASSKQGLNYGYTF.

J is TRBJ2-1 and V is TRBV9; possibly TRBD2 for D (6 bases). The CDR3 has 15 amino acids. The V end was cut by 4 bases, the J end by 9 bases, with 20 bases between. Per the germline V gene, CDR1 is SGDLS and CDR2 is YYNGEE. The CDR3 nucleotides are TGTGCCAGCAGCCCCACGGGTAGCGGTATGGGTGAGCAGTTCTTC. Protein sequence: CASSPTGSGMGEQFF.

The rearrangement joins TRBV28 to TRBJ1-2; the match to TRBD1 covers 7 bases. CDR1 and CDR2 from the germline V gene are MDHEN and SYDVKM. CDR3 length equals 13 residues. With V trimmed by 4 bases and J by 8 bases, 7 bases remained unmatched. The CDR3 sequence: CASSYGTAWGYTF. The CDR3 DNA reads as TGTGCCAGCAGTTACGGGACAGCTTGGGGCTACACCTTC.

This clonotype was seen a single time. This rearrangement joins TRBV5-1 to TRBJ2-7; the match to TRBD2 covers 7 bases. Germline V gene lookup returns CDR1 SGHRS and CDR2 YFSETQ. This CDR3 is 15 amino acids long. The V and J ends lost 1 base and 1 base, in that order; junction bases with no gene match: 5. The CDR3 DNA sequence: TGCGCCAGCAGCTTGTCAGCGGGGAGATCCTACGAGCAGTACTTC. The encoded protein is CASSLSAGRSYEQYF.

The chain's CDR3 is CASSAGQGLHLHF. The CDR3, as DNA: TGTGCCAGCAGTGCGGGACAGGGCCTTCACCTCCACTTT. V is TRBV25-1 and J is TRBJ1-6, with 9 bases that match TRBD1. This CDR3 contains 13 residues. Per germline, CDR1 MGHDK and CDR2 SYGVNS. V lost 4 bases and J lost 15; bases outside the gene matches: 7.

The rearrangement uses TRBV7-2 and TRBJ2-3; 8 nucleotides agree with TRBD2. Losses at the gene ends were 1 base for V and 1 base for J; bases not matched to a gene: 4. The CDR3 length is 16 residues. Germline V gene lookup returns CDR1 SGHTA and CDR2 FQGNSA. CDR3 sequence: CASSLVRRGGTDTQYF. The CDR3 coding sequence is TGTGCCAGCAGCTTAGTTCGGCGGGGGGGCACAGATACGCAGTATTTT.

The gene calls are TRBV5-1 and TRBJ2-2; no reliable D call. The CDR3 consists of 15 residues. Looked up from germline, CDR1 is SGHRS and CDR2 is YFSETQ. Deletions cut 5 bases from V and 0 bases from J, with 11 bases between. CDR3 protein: CASRGDTTNTGELFF. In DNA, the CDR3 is TGCGCCAGCAGAGGAGACACCACGAACACCGGGGAGCTGTTTTTT.

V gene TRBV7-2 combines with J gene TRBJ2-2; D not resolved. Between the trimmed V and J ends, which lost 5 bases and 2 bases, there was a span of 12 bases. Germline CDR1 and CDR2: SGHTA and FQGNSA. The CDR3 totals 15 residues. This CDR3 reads CASSTLGSNTGELFF. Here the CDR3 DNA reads TGTGCCAGCAGCACCCTGGGATCAAACACCGGGGAGCTGTTTTTT.

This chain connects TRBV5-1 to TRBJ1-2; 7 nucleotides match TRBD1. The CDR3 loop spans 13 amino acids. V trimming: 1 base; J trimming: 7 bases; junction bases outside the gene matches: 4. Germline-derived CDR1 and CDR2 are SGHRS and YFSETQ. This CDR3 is CASSLQGVGGYTF. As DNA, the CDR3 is TGCGCCAGCAGCTTGCAGGGGGTCGGTGGCTACACCTTC.

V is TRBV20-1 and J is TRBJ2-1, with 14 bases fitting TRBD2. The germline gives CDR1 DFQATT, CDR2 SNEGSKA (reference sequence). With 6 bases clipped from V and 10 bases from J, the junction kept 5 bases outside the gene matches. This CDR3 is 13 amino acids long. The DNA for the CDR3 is TGCAGTGCCGGACTAGCGGGGGGAGTAGAGCAGTTCTTC. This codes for CSAGLAGGVEQFF.

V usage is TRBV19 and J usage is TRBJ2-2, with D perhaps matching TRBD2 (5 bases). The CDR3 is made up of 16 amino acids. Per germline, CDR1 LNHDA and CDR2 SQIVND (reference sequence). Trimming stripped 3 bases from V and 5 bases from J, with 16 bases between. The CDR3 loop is CASSIRLVSGTGELFF. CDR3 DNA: TGTGCCAGTAGTATTCGGCTAGTGTCGGGAACCGGGGAGCTGTTTTTT.

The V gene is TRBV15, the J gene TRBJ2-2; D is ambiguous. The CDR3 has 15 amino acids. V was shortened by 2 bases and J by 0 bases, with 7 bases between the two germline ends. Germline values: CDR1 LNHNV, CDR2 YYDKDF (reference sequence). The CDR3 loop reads CATSRPTSNTGELFF. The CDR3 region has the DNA TGTGCCACCAGCAGACCGACCTCGAACACCGGGGAGCTGTTTTTT.

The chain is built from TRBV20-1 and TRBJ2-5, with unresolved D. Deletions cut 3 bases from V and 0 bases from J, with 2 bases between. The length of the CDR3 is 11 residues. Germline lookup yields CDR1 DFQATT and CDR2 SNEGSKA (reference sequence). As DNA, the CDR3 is TGCAGTGCTAGTAACCAAGAGACCCAGTACTTC. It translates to CSASNQETQYF.

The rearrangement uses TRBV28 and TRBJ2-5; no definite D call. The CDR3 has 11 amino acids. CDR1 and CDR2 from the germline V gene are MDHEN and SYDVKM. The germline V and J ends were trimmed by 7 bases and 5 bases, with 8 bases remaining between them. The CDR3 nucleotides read TGTGCCAGCAATCTAGGGGAGACCCAGTACTTC. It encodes CASNLGETQYF.